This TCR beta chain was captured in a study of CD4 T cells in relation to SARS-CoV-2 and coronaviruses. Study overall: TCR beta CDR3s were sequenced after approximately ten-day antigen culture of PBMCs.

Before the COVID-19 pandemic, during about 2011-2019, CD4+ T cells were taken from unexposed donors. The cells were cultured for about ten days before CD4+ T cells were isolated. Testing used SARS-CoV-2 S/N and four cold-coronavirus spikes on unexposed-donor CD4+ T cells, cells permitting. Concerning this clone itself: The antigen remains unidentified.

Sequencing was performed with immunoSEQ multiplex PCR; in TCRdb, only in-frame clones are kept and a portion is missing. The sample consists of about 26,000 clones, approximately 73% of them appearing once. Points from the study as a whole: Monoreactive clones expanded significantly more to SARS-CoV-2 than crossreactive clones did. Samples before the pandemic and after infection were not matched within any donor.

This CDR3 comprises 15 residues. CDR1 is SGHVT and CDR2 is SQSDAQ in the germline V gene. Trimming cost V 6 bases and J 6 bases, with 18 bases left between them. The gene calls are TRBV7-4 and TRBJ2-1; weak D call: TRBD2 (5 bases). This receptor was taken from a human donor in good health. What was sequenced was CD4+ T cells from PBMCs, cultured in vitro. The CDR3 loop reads CASSSWEFSLNEQFF. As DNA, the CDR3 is TGTGCCAGCAGTTCCTGGGAGTTTTCACTCAATGAGCAGTTCTTC.